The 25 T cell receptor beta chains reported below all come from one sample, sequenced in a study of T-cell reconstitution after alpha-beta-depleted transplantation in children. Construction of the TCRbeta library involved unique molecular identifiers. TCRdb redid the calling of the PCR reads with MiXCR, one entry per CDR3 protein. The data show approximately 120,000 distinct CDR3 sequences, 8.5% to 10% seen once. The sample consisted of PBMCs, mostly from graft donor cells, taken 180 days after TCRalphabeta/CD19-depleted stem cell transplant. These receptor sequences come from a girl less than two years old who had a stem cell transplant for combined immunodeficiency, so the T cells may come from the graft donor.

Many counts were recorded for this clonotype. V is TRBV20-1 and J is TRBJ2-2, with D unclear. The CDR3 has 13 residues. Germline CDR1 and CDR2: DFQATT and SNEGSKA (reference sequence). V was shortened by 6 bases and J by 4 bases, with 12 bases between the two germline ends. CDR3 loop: CSATTDTTGELFF. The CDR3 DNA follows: TGCAGTGCCACCACTGACACCACCGGGGAGCTGTTTTTT.

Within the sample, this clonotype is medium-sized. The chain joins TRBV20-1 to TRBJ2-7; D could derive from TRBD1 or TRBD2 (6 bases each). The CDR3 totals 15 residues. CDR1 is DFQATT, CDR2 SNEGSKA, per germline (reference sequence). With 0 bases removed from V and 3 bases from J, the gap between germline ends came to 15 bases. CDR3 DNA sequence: TGCAGTGCTAGAGATCCCCCGGGGGCCCGCTACGAGCAGTACTTC. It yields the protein CSARDPPGARYEQYF.

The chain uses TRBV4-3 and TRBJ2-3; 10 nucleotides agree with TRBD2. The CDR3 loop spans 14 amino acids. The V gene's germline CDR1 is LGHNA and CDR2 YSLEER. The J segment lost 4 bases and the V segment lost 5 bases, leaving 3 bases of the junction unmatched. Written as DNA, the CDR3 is TGCGCCAGCAGCGGGCTAGCGGGAGCAGATACGCAGTATTTT. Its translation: CASSGLAGADTQYF.

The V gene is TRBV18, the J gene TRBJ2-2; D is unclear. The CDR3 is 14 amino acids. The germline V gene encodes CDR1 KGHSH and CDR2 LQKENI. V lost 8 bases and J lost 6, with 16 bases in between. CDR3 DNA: TGTGCCAGCAAGGTCGCAGACTGGGCCGGGGAGCTGTTTTTT. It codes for CASKVADWAGELFF.

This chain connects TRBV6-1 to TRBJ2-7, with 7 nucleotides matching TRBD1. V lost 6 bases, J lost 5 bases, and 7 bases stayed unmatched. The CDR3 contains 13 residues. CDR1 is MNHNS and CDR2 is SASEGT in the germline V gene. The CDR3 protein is CASRPGQIDEQYF. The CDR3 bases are TGTGCCAGCAGACCGGGACAGATTGACGAGCAGTACTTC.

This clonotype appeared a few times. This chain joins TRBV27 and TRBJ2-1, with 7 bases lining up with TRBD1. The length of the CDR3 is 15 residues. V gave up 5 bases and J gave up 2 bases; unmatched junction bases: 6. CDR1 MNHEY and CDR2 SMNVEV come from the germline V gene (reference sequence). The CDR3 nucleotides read TGTGCCAGCAGTCCCCGACAGGGAACCTACAATGAGCAGTTCTTC. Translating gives CASSPRQGTYNEQFF.

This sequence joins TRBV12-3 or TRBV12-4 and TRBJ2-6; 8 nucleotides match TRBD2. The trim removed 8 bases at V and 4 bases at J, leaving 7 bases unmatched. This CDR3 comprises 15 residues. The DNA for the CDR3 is TGTGCCAGCGACTCGGGGGGGACGGGGGCCAACGTCCTGACTTTC. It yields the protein CASDSGGTGANVLTF.

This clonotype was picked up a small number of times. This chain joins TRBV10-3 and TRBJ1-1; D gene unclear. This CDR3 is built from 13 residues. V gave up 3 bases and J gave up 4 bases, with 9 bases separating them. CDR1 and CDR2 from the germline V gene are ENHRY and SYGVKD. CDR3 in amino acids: CAISETVVTEAFF. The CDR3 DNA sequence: TGTGCCATCAGTGAAACGGTGGTCACTGAAGCTTTCTTT.

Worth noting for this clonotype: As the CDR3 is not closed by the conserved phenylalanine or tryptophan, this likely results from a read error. CDR3 amino acids: CASSLAIRGYEQYY. The CDR3 DNA reads as TGCGCCAGCAGCTTGGCCATCAGGGGTTACGAGCAGTACTAC. J is TRBJ2-7 and V is TRBV5-1, with a tentative D call TRBD1 (6 bases). V gave up 0 bases and J gave up 4 bases, with 11 bases separating them. Germline values: CDR1 SGHRS, CDR2 YFSETQ. This CDR3 contains 14 residues.

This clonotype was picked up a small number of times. The CDR3: CASSRNTDTQYF. In DNA form, the CDR3 reads TGCGCCAGCAGCCGCAACACAGATACGCAGTATTTT. The rearrangement links TRBV4-3 to TRBJ2-3; D is undetermined. The V gene lost 4 bases and the J gene lost 2 bases, with 4 bases spanning the gap. The germline V gene encodes CDR1 LGHNA and CDR2 YSLEER. The CDR3 extends over 12 amino acids.

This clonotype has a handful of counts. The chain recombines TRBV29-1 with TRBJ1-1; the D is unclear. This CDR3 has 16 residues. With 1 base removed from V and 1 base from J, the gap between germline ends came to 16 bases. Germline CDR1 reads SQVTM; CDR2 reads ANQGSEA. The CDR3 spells CSVEASGGVKNTEAFF. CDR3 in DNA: TGCAGCGTTGAAGCATCGGGCGGGGTTAAGAACACTGAAGCTTTCTTT. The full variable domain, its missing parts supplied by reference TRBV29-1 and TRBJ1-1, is SAVISQKPSRDICQRGTSLTIQCQVDSQVTMMFWYRQQPGQSLTLIATANQGSEATYESGFVIDKFPISRPNLTFSTLTVSNMSPEDSSIYLCSVEASGGVKNTEAFFGQGTRLTVV.

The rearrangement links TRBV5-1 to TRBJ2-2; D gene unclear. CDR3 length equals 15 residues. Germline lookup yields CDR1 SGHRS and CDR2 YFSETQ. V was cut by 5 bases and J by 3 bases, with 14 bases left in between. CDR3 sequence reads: CASRAPPRDTGELFF. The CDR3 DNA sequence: TGCGCCAGCAGGGCTCCTCCAAGAGACACCGGGGAGCTGTTTTTT.

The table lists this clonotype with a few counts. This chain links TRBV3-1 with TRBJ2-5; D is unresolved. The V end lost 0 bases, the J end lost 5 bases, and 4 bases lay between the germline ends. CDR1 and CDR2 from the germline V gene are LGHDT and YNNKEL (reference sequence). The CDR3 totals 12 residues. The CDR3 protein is CASSQEGETQYF. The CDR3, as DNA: TGTGCCAGCAGCCAAGAGGGGGAGACCCAGTACTTC.

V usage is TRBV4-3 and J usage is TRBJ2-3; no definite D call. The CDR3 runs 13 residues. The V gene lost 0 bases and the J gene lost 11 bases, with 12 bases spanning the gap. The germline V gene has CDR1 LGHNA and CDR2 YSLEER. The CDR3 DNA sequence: TGCGCCAGCAGCCAAGATGCCGCGAGTGGGCAGTATTTT. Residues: CASSQDAASGQYF.

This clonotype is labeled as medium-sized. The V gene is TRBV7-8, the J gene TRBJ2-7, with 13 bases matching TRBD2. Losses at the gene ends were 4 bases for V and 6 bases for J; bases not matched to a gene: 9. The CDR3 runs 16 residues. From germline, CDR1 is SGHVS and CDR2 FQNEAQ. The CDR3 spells CASSWGLAGLKGEQYF. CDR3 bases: TGTGCCAGCAGCTGGGGACTAGCGGGATTGAAGGGCGAGCAGTACTTC.

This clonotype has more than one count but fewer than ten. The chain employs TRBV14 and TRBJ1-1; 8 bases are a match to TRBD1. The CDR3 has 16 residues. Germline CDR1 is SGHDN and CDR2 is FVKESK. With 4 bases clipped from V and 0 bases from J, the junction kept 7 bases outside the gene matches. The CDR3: CASSPPTGAMNTEAFF. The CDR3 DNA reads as TGTGCCAGCAGCCCCCCGACAGGGGCGATGAACACTGAAGCTTTCTTT.

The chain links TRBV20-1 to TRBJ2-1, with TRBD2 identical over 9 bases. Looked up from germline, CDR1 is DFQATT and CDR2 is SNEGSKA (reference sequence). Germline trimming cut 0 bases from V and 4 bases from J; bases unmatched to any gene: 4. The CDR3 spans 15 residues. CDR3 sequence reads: CSARDLLAGYNEQFF. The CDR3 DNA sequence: TGCAGTGCTAGAGATCTACTAGCGGGTTACAATGAGCAGTTCTTC.

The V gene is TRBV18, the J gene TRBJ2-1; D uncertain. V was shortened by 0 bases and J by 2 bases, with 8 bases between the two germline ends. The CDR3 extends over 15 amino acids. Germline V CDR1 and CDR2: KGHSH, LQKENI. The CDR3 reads CASSPPQQTYNEQFF. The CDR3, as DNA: TGTGCCAGCTCACCACCTCAACAGACCTACAATGAGCAGTTCTTC. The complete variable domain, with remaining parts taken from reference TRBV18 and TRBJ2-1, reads NAGVMQNPRHLVRRRGQEARLRCSPMKGHSHVYWYRQLPEEGLKFMVYLQKENIIDESGMPKERFSAEFPKEGPSILRIQQVVRGDSAAYFCASSPPQQTYNEQFFGPGTRLTVL.

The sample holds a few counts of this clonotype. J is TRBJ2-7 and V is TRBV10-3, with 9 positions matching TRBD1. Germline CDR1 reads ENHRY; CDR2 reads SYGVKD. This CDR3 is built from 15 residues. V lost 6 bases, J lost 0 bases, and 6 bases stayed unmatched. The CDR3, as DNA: TGTGCCATCAGGAAGGGGGGACAGGGCTCCTACGAGCAGTACTTC. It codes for CAIRKGGQGSYEQYF.

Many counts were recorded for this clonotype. Written as DNA, the CDR3 is TGTGCCATCTCTAAGGCTTACCCGGCCGAGCAGTACTTC. Translation gives CAISKAYPAEQYF. V usage is TRBV10-3 and J usage is TRBJ2-7; the D is unclear. This CDR3 region has 13 residues. V lost 8 bases to trimming and J lost 6 bases, with 17 bases between them. Germline V gives CDR1 ENHRY, CDR2 SYGVKD.

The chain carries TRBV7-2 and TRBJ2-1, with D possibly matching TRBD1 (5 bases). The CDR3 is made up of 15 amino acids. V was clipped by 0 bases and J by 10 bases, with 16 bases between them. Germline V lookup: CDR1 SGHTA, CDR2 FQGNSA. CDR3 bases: TGTGCCAGCAGCTTAGCGCGGCAGGGTACAAGCGAGCAGTTCTTC. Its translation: CASSLARQGTSEQFF. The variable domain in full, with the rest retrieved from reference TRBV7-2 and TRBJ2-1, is GAGVSQSPSNKVTEKGKDVELRCDPISGHTALYWYRQSLGQGLEFLIYFQGNSAPDKSGLPSDRFSAERTGGSVSTLTIQRTQQEDSAVYLCASSLARQGTSEQFFGPGTRLTVL.

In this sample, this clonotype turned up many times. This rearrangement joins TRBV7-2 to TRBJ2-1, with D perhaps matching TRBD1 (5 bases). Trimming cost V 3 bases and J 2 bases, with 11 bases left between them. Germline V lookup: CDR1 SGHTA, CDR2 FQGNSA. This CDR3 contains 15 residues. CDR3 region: CASSFQGQTYNEQFF. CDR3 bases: TGTGCCAGCAGCTTTCAGGGCCAAACCTACAATGAGCAGTTCTTC.

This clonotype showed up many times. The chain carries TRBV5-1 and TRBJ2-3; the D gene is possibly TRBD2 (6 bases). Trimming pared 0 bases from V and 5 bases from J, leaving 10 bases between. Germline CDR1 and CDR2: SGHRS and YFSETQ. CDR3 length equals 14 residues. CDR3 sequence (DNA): TGCGCCAGCAGCTTGGGCGGGGCCGAAGATACGCAGTATTTT. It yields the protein CASSLGGAEDTQYF.

CDR3 DNA sequence: TGCAGCGTCAGGGACAGCACAGATACGCAGTATTTT. Protein: CSVRDSTDTQYF. This chain uses TRBV29-1 with TRBJ2-3; possibly TRBD1 or TRBD2 for D (5 bases each). Trimming pared 6 bases from V and 0 bases from J, leaving 7 bases between. CDR1 SQVTM and CDR2 ANQGSEA come from the germline V gene. The CDR3 covers 12 residues.

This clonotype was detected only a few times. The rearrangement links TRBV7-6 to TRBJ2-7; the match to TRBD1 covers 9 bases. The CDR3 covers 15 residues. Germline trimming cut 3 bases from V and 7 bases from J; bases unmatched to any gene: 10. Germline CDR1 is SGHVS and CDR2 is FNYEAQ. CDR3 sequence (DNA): TGTGCCAGCAGCTTGCGACAGGGGGTAGCGTCGGAGCAGTACTTC. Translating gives CASSLRQGVASEQYF. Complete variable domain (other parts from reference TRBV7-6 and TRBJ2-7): GAGVSQSPRYKVTKRGQDVALRCDPISGHVSLYWYRQALGQGPEFLTYFNYEAQQDKSGLPNDRFSAERPEGSISTLTIQRTEQRDSAMYRCASSLRQGVASEQYFGPGTRLTVT.